This T cell receptor (beta chain) was captured in a study of Ad26.COV2.S vaccination and SARS-CoV-2 variants. In the study overall: Participant was drawn from the COV1001 Ad26.COV2.S trial arm. Findings and caveats of the study: Participants in the vaccine arm had higher spike-specific TCR breadth; placebo recipients had lower. Vaccine and placebo recipients had similar non-spike TCR breadth.

This clone is categorized as medium-sized (0.01 to 0.1%). Its target is not known. Sequencing was performed with immunoSEQ multiplex PCR; in TCRdb, only in-frame clones are kept and a portion is missing. This sample carries hundreds of thousands of clones, less than 90% of them seen once, and the ten largest clones take about 6.4%. Indicated treatment: some 20 received Ad26.COV2.S at low or high dose, single or two shots; about 5 received placebo; per-sample allocation not given. Material that was analyzed had been drawn on day 63 after the first vaccine or placebo injection. An adult aged 18-55 years in Boston served as the donor. Germline values: CDR1 ENHRY, CDR2 SYGVKD. The CDR3 is 18 residues long. Between the trimmed V and J ends, which lost 4 bases and 0 bases, there was a span of 22 bases.

The chain carries TRBV10-3 and TRBJ2-7, with D possibly TRBD1 on 5 matching bases. The sample in question was peripheral blood, obtained in a trial of Ad26.COV2.S vaccine versus placebo. The sequence derives from a person aged 18-65 years who received the Ad26.COV2.S COVID-19 vaccine or a placebo. CDR3: CAISGKPNTGSDSYEQYF. The CDR3 DNA sequence: TGTGCCATCAGTGGGAAACCAAATACAGGTTCCGACTCCTACGAGCAGTACTTC.